One and the same sample provided the 28 T cell receptor beta chains below, sequenced in a study of shared clonotypes between healthy human individuals. Naive CD8 cells, CD45RO-negative and positively selected for CCR7, excluded terminally differentiated effector memory CD45RA+ cells. TCRdb's table, derived via immunoSEQ multiplex PCR, lists solely in-frame clones and lacks some. The sample holds about 800,000 clones, around 96% seen once. The sequencing input was naive CD8+ T cells sorted from blood. The source of these receptors is a man aged 30 to 45 in good health.

Comment on this clone: The germline gene is not matched at one end of the junction; a read error may be the cause. The chain recombines TRBV7-9 with TRBJ2-1, with 11 positions matching TRBD2. This CDR3 has 13 residues. From germline, CDR1 is SEHNR and CDR2 FQNEAQ (reference sequence). CDR3 sequence reads: CASSLALAGAQFF. In nucleotides, the CDR3 is TGTGCCAGCAGTTTAGCACTAGCGGGAGCCCAGTTCTTC.

The chain carries TRBV2 and TRBJ2-5, with 13 bases that match TRBD2. The CDR3 is 19 residues long. The germline V gene encodes CDR1 SNHLY and CDR2 FYNNEI. With V trimmed by 10 bases and J by 5 bases, 22 bases remained unmatched. The CDR3 sequence is CATYTSITSGRARGETQYF. CDR3 sequence (DNA): TGTGCCACCTATACATCGATTACTAGCGGGAGGGCCAGAGGGGAGACCCAGTACTTC. Variable domain in full (rest from reference TRBV2 and TRBJ2-5): EPEVTQTPSHQVTQMGQEVILRCVPISNHLYFYWYRQILGQKVEFLVSFYNNEISEKSEIFDDQFSVERPDGSNFTLKIRSTKLEDSAMYFCATYTSITSGRARGETQYFGPGTRLLVL.

The gene calls are TRBV7-9 and TRBJ2-1, with D tentatively TRBD1 or TRBD2 (6 bases each). V dropped 5 bases and J dropped 5 bases, with 16 bases sitting between them. The germline V gene has CDR1 SEHNR and CDR2 FQNEAQ (reference sequence). The CDR3 has 15 amino acids. The CDR3 sequence is CASSTPRRGDNEQFF. The CDR3 DNA sequence: TGTGCCAGCAGCACCCCTCGTAGGGGGGACAATGAGCAGTTCTTC. Full variable domain (remainder filled in from reference TRBV7-9 and TRBJ2-1): DTGVSQNPRHKITKRGQNVTFRCDPISEHNRLYWYRQTLGQGPEFLTYFQNEAQLEKSRLLSDRFSAERPKGSFSTLEIQRTEQGDSAMYLCASSTPRRGDNEQFFGPGTRLTVL.

The chain couples TRBV6-1 to TRBJ2-3; 7 bases match TRBD1. Trimming took 4 bases from V and 0 from J; bases not matched to a gene: 4. The CDR3 is made up of 15 amino acids. Germline lookup yields CDR1 MNHNS and CDR2 SASEGT. The CDR3 nucleotides read TGTGCCAGCAGTGCACCGGGACAGAGCACAGATACGCAGTATTTT. Translated, it gives CASSAPGQSTDTQYF.

J is TRBJ2-1 and V is TRBV7-2; D not resolved. The CDR3 has 13 residues. With 5 bases removed from V and 5 bases from J, the gap between germline ends came to 10 bases. CDR1 is SGHTA and CDR2 is FQGNSA in the germline V gene. CDR3 bases: TGTGCCAGCAGCCCCCCCCCAGACAATGAGCAGTTCTTC. Protein: CASSPPPDNEQFF.

The V gene is TRBV5-1, the J gene TRBJ1-1, with D unresolved. Trimming cost V 0 bases and J 1 base, with 10 bases left between them. Germline CDR1 SGHRS, CDR2 YFSETQ. The CDR3 runs to 15 residues. The CDR3 loop is CASSLVVTQNTEAFF. The CDR3 DNA reads TGCGCCAGCAGCTTGGTTGTGACACAGAACACTGAAGCTTTCTTT.

The V call is TRBV4-1, the J call TRBJ1-5; D may be TRBD1 (5 bases). Trimming removed 0 bases at V and 0 bases at J, with 15 bases between. Germline V gene data show CDR1 as MGHRA and CDR2 as YSYEKL. The CDR3 is 18 amino acids. CDR3 nucleotides: TGCGCCAGCAGCCAAGATTCTAACGGGGGTAGTAGCAATCAGCCCCAGCATTTT. This sequence encodes CASSQDSNGGSSNQPQHF.

The chain has TRBV6-5 and TRBJ2-1, with 11 bases fitting TRBD2. Germline V gene lookup returns CDR1 MNHEY and CDR2 SVGAGI. CDR3 length equals 13 residues. V shed 2 bases, J shed 11 bases, and the junction held 2 bases outside the gene matches. CDR3 amino acids: CASSYTSGGKQFF. In nucleotides, the CDR3 is TGTGCCAGCAGTTACACTAGCGGGGGAAAGCAGTTCTTC.

The V call is TRBV7-2, the J call TRBJ2-1; D perhaps matches TRBD2 (5 bases). V lost 5 bases and J 4 bases, leaving 18 bases between the germline ends. The CDR3 consists of 16 residues. CDR1 and CDR2 from the germline V gene are SGHTA and FQGNSA. CDR3 in amino acids: CASSEKLADLYNEQFF. The DNA for the CDR3 is TGTGCCAGCAGCGAGAAGCTAGCCGACCTATACAATGAGCAGTTCTTC.

Details on this clone: Since a much larger clone is just one base distant, this may be a read error. The same CDR3 is also encoded by other DNA sequences in this sample. Here the CDR3 DNA reads TGTGCCAGCAGTTTATTCGGCGATGAGCAGTTCTTC. Translating it yields CASSLFGDEQFF. This chain links TRBV27 with TRBJ2-1; D remains ambiguous. The germline V and J ends were trimmed by 1 base and 8 bases, with 6 bases remaining between them. Germline CDR1 MNHEY, CDR2 SMNVEV (reference sequence). The CDR3 consists of 12 residues.

The gene calls are TRBV29-1 and TRBJ2-5, with 9 positions matching TRBD1. V lost 6 bases to trimming and J lost 2 bases; unmatched junction nucleotides: 1. Germline V CDR1 and CDR2: SQVTM, ANQGSEA. This CDR3 contains 12 residues. The CDR3, as DNA: TGCAGCGTCGGACAGGGGCAAGAGACCCAGTACTTC. Protein sequence: CSVGQGQETQYF.

A note on this clone: Other nucleotide sequences in the sample specify the same CDR3. This sequence joins TRBV5-6 and TRBJ2-3; the match to TRBD2 covers 10 bases. The trim removed 0 bases at V and 1 base at J, leaving 2 bases unmatched. The CDR3 length is 16 residues. Germline V lookup: CDR1 SGHDT, CDR2 YYEEEE. CDR3 sequence reads: CASSLAGLAGTDTQYF. For the CDR3, the DNA is TGTGCCAGCAGCTTGGCCGGACTAGCGGGCACAGATACGCAGTATTTT. The full variable domain, with the rest looked up from reference TRBV5-6 and TRBJ2-3, is DAGVTQSPTHLIKTRGQQVTLRCSPKSGHDTVSWYQQALGQGPQFIFQYYEEEERQRGNFPDRFSGHQFPNYSSELNVNALLLGDSALYLCASSLAGLAGTDTQYFGPGTRLTVL.

The genes are TRBV11-2 and TRBJ1-5; D possibly corresponds to TRBD1 (6 bases). Germline V CDR1 and CDR2: SGHAT, FQNNGV. The ends were cut back, 3 bases at V and 7 bases at J, with 7 bases in the middle. The CDR3 sequence is 12 residues long. The CDR3 DNA reads TGTGCCAGCAGCTTTACAGGGCAGCCCCAGCATTTT. This sequence encodes CASSFTGQPQHF.

This clone was observed a single time. J is TRBJ1-1 and V is TRBV7-8; no clear D. From germline, CDR1 is SGHVS and CDR2 FQNEAQ. This CDR3 has 13 amino acids. Trimming removed 5 bases at V and 4 bases at J, with 11 bases between. CDR3 sequence reads: CASSPYRGTEAFF. In DNA form, the CDR3 reads TGTGCCAGCAGCCCCTATCGCGGCACTGAAGCTTTCTTT. Based on the CDR3 plus reference TRBV7-8 and TRBJ1-1, the full variable domain is GAGVSQSPRYKVAKRGQDVALRCDPISGHVSLFWYQQALGQGPEFLTYFQNEAQLDKSGLPSDRFFAERPEGSVSTLKIQRTQQEDSAVYLCASSPYRGTEAFFGQGTRLTVV.

The J gene is TRBJ2-7, the V gene TRBV5-1; 11 nucleotides agree with TRBD2. The germline V gene encodes CDR1 SGHRS and CDR2 YFSETQ. V lost 2 bases, J lost 6 bases, and 7 bases stayed unmatched. This CDR3 has 15 amino acids. CDR3 amino acids: CASSFKLAGVSEQYF. In DNA form, the CDR3 reads TGCGCCAGCAGCTTCAAACTAGCGGGAGTAAGCGAGCAGTACTTC.

To note about this clone: The same CDR3 arises from other DNA sequences in this sample as well. This chain uses TRBV7-3 with TRBJ2-1; D remains unclear. CDR3 length equals 13 residues. The germline CDR1 and CDR2 sequences are SGHTA and FQGTGA. V lost 0 bases to trimming and J lost 7 bases, with 7 bases between them. For the CDR3, the DNA is TGTGCCAGCAGCTTAACGGCCGTGAATGAGCAGTTCTTC. This translates into CASSLTAVNEQFF.

V gene TRBV6-5 combines with J gene TRBJ2-2, with 11 bases lining up with TRBD2. Trimming at V came to 7 bases and at J to 5 bases, leaving 6 bases not matched to a gene. The CDR3 consists of 15 residues. CDR1 MNHEY and CDR2 SVGAGI come from the germline V gene. The CDR3 here is CASKQGLAGTGELFF. The CDR3 DNA follows: TGTGCCAGCAAACAAGGACTAGCGGGTACCGGGGAGCTGTTTTTT.

The rearrangement links TRBV5-1 to TRBJ2-7; D is possibly TRBD1 (6 bases). Deletions cut 0 bases from V and 0 bases from J, with 10 bases between. Germline values: CDR1 SGHRS, CDR2 YFSETQ. This CDR3 comprises 15 residues. CDR3 nucleotides: TGCGCCAGCAGCTTGGATGGGGGCAGCTCCTACGAGCAGTACTTC. This codes for CASSLDGGSSYEQYF.

The chain is built from TRBV11-2 and TRBJ2-1, with 9 bases fitting TRBD1. The CDR3 covers 13 residues. V lost 4 bases, J lost 16 bases, and 11 bases stayed unmatched. Germline lookup yields CDR1 SGHAT and CDR2 FQNNGV. The chain's CDR3 is CASSSEPTGGNFF. CDR3 nucleotide sequence: TGTGCCAGCAGCTCGGAACCTACAGGGGGCAATTTCTTC. Combining the CDR3 with reference TRBV11-2 and TRBJ2-1 gives the whole variable domain EAGVAQSPRYKIIEKRQSVAFWCNPISGHATLYWYQQILGQGPKLLIQFQNNGVVDDSQLPKDRFSAERLKGVDSTLKIQPAKLEDSAVYLCASSSEPTGGNFFGPGTRLTVL.

The chain is built from TRBV7-2 and TRBJ2-5, with D perhaps matching TRBD1 or TRBD2 (5 bases each). Germline V lookup: CDR1 SGHTA, CDR2 FQGNSA. Trimming pared 6 bases from V and 4 bases from J, leaving 15 bases between. The length of the CDR3 is 14 residues. CDR3 in amino acids: CASRGEQRRETQYF. Written as DNA, the CDR3 is TGTGCCAGCAGGGGGGAACAGCGAAGAGAGACCCAGTACTTC.

The rearrangement links TRBV5-4 to TRBJ2-7, with D possibly TRBD1 on 6 matching bases. Germline V lookup: CDR1 SGHNT, CDR2 YYREEE (reference sequence). V lost 4 bases, J lost 1 base, and 12 bases lay in between. CDR3 length: 14 residues. The CDR3 coding sequence is TGTGCCAGCAGCCCGACGGACAGATCCTACGAGCAGTACTTC. It yields the protein CASSPTDRSYEQYF.

Comments on this clone: Other DNA sequences in this sample translate to the same CDR3. The chain links TRBV2 to TRBJ2-7; D remains ambiguous. Trimming took 7 bases from V and 0 from J, leaving 7 bases between them. CDR1 is SNHLY and CDR2 is FYNNEI in the germline V gene. The CDR3 length is 12 residues. CDR3 sequence (DNA): TGTGCCAGCATTGGCGGCTCCTACGAGCAGTACTTC. It specifies CASIGGSYEQYF.

J is TRBJ2-5 and V is TRBV25-1; D remains ambiguous. This CDR3 region has 13 residues. Trimming removed 2 bases at V and 3 bases at J, with 7 bases between. Per the germline V gene, CDR1 is MGHDK and CDR2 is SYGVNS. DNA for the CDR3: TGTGCCAGCAGTGAAGCTCTAGAAGAGACCCAGTACTTC. Its translation: CASSEALEETQYF.

The chain uses TRBV11-3 and TRBJ2-5; TRBD2 might be the D (7 bases). The V end was cut by 5 bases, the J end by 4 bases, with 14 bases between. The CDR3 spans 14 residues. Germline V lookup: CDR1 SGHNT, CDR2 YENEEA. The CDR3 coding sequence is TGTGCCAGCAGCCGTCACGGGGGGCGAGAGACCCAGTACTTC. Protein: CASSRHGGRETQYF.

This chain links TRBV27 with TRBJ2-7, with 7 bases aligning to TRBD1. Germline loops: CDR1 MNHEY, CDR2 SMNVEV (reference sequence). V lost 5 bases and J lost 3; bases outside the gene matches: 10. This CDR3 has 15 residues. CDR3 sequence reads: CASSLRTGSFYEQYF. CDR3 coding DNA: TGTGCCAGCAGTCTGCGGACAGGTTCCTTCTACGAGCAGTACTTC.

This clone was found once. The genes are TRBV2 and TRBJ2-2; D may be TRBD1 (6 bases). Germline CDR1 is SNHLY and CDR2 is FYNNEI. The CDR3 is 15 residues long. The ends were cut back, 7 bases at V and 0 bases at J, with 12 bases in the middle. The DNA of the CDR3 is TGTGCCAGCACCAGGGGTCCGGCGAACACCGGGGAGCTGTTTTTT. Residues: CASTRGPANTGELFF.

The genes are TRBV7-6 and TRBJ2-3; no firm D call. Germline values: CDR1 SGHVS, CDR2 FNYEAQ. There are 15 residues in the CDR3. V was clipped by 2 bases and J by 0 bases, with 9 bases between them. The DNA for the CDR3 is TGTGCCAGCAGCTTATCGGCCTCCAGCACAGATACGCAGTATTTT. Its protein is CASSLSASSTDTQYF.

The J gene is TRBJ2-2, the V gene TRBV6-6; D ambiguous. V lost 2 bases, J lost 4 bases, and 2 bases lay in between. Per the germline V gene, CDR1 is MNHNY and CDR2 is SVGAGI (reference sequence). The CDR3 runs to 12 residues. CDR3 region: CASSYLTGELFF. As DNA, the CDR3 is TGTGCCAGCAGTTACCTCACCGGGGAGCTGTTTTTT.